This T cell receptor (beta chain) was sequenced in a study of post-analysis software for immune sequencing data. Overall study: The courses of disease that were included comprised relapsing-remitting, secondary progressive and progressive-relapsing multiple sclerosis.

The authors incorporated unique molecular identifiers into the TCR beta cDNA libraries. In TCRdb, the PCR reads were re-called with MiXCR into one record per CDR3 protein. This sample has approximately 730,000 distinct CDR3 sequences, with 40% to 55% found just once. Whole-study findings and limits: Multiple sclerosis patients had significantly lower normalized Chao1 diversity than controls. Batch-matched samples strongly co-clustered by F measure. Patients used roughly five TRBV segments, including TRBV5-6, TRBV5-1 and TRBV20-1, more often than controls.

To note about this clonotype: Its antigen is still unknown.

The CDR3 runs 16 residues. Germline V CDR1 and CDR2: SGHAT, FQDESV (reference sequence). With 5 bases clipped from V and 5 bases from J, the junction kept 11 bases outside the gene matches. The receptor was isolated from a girl aged 10 to 17 with multiple sclerosis. V gene TRBV11-1 combines with J gene TRBJ2-3, with 9 bases identical to TRBD2. The sequencing sample was made of blood. CDR3 residues: CASSAEGAGGRDTQYF. In DNA form, the CDR3 reads TGTGCCAGCAGCGCCGAGGGAGCGGGAGGAAGAGATACGCAGTATTTT.